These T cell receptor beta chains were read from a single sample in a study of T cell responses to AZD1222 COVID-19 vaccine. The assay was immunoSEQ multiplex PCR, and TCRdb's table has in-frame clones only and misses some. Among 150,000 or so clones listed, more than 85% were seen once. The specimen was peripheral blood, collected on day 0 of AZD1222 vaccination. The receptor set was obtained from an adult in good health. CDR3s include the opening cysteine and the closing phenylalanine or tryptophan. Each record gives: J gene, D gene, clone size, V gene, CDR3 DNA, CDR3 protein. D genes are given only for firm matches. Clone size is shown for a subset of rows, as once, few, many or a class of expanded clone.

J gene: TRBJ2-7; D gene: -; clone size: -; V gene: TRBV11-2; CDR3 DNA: TGTGCCAGCAGCTATCAGTACGAGCAGTACTTC; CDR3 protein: CASSYQYEQYF
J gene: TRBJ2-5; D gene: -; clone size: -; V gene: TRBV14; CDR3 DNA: TGTGCCAGCAGCCTCGGACCGGGACTGGGGGGAGAGACCCAGTACTTC; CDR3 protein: CASSLGPGLGGETQYF
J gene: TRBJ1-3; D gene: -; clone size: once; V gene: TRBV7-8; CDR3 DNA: TGTGCCAGCAGCTTAACAGGGAGAGGAAACACCATATATTTT; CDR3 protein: CASSLTGRGNTIYF
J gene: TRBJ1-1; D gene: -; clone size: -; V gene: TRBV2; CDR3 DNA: TGTGCCAGCAGTGAGTATGGGATCCAGGCTGAAGCTTTCTTT; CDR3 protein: CASSEYGIQAEAFF
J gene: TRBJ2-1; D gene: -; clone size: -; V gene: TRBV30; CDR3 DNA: TGTGCCTGGAGTGCAGAAGAGTCCTACAATGAGCAGTTCTTC; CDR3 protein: CAWSAEESYNEQFF
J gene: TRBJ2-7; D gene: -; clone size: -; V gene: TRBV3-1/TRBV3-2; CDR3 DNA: TGTGCCAGCAGCCAAGGGAGCCTGTACGAGCAGTACTTC; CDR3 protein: CASSQGSLYEQYF
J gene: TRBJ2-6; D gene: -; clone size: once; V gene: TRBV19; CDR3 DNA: TGTGCCAGTAAATTAACAGGGTATTCTGGGGCCAACGTCCTGACTTTC; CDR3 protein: CASKLTGYSGANVLTF
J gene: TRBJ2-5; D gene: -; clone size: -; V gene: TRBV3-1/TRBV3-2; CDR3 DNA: TGTGCGAGCAGTTTTTCCCGGGCCATCAGGAGACAAGAGACCCAGTACTTC; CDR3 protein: CASSFSRAIRRQETQYF
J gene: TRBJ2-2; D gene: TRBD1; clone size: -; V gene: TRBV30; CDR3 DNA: TGTGCCTGGAGTTACCCGGACAGGGTTACCGGGGAGCTGTTTTTT; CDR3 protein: CAWSYPDRVTGELFF
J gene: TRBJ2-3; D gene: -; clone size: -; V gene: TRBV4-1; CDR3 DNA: TGCGCCAGCAGCCAGGTGCCCAGACAGGCTAGCACAGATACGCAGTATTTT; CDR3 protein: CASSQVPRQASTDTQYF
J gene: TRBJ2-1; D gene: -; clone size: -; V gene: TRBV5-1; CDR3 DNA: TGCGCCAGCAGCTACACTAGCTCCTACAATGAGCAGTTCTTC; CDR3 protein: CASSYTSSYNEQFF
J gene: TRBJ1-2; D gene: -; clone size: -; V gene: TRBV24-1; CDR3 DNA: TGTGCCACCAGTGGCTCTGGGTATGGCTACACCTTC; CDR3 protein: CATSGSGYGYTF
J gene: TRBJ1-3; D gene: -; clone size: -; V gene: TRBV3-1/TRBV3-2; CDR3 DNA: TGTGCCAGCAGCCAAGACGGGCAGGGAGGAAACACCATATATTTT; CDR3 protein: CASSQDGQGGNTIYF
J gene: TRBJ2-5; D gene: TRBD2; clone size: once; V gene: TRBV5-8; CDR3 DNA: TGTGCCAGCAGCCAACCGGGGGGGCCCGTCGTGGGCCAGTACTTC; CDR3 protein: CASSQPGGPVVGQYF
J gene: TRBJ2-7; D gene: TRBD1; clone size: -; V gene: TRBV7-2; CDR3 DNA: TGTGCCAGCAGCTTAGGCGGGACAGGTCGGTACGAGCAGTACTTC; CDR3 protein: CASSLGGTGRYEQYF
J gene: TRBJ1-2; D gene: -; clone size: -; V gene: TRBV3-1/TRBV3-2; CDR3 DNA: TGTGCCAGCAGCCCCCTGCGGGGGACCAACTATGGCTACACCTTC; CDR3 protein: CASSPLRGTNYGYTF
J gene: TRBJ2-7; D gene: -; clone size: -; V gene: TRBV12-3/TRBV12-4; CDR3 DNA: TGTGCCAGCAGCCGAGGCTACGAGCAGTACTTC; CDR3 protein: CASSRGYEQYF
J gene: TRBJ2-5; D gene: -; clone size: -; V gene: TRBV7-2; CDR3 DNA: TGTGCCAGCAGCTTATGGGCCCAAGAGACCCAGTACTTC; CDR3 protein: CASSLWAQETQYF
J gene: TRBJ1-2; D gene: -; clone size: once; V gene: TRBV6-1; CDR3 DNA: TGTGCCAGCAGTGAAGGGCCCCTCTATGGCTACACCTTC; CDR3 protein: CASSEGPLYGYTF
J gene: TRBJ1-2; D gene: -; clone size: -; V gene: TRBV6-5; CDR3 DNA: TGTGCCAGCAGTTACTCGACCGGGGGCTCTACCTATGGCTACACCTTC; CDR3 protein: CASSYSTGGSTYGYTF
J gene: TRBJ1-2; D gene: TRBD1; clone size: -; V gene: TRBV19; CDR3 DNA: TGTGCCAGTGCCCGCTGGGACAGTATGGTCTACACCTTC; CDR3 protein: CASARWDSMVYTF
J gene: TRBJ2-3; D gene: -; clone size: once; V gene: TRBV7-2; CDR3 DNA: TGTGCCAGCAGGAGGGGGGCGGGATTGGGTTATACGCAGTATTTT; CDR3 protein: CASRRGAGLGYTQYF
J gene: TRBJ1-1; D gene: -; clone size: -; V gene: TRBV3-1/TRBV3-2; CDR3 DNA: TGTGCCAGCAGCCAAGATGGGCCCTGGGAACGGAACACTGAAGCTTTCTTT; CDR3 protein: CASSQDGPWERNTEAFF
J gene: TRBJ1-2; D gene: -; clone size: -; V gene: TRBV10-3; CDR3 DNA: TGTGCCATCAGGGAACTTACTAACTATGGCTACACCTTC; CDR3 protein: CAIRELTNYGYTF
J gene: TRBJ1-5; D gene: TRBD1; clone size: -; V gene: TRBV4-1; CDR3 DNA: TGCGCCAGCAGCAGGACAGGGGGCATTCAGCCCCAGCATTTT; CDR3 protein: CASSRTGGIQPQHF
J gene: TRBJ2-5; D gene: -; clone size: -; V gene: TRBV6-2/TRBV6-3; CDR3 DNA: TGTGCCAGCAGCGTAGGGCCCGGAGAGACCCAGTACTTC; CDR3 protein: CASSVGPGETQYF
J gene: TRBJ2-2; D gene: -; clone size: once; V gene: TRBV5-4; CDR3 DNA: TGTGCCAGCAGCTCCGGGACAACGAACACCGGGGAGCTGTTTTTT; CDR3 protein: CASSSGTTNTGELFF
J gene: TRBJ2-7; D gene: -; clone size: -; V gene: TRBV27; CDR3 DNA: TGTGCCAGCAGTTTATCAGGAGGTCGGACATCCTACGAGCAGTACTTC; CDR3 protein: CASSLSGGRTSYEQYF
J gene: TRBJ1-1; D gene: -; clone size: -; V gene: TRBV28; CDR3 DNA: TGTGCCAGCAGTTTGTATCCTGAAGCTTTCTTT; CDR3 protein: CASSLYPEAFF
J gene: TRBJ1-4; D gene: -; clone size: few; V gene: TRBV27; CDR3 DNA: TGTGCCAGCAGCCAAGGCGCAGCTAATAATGAAAAACTGTTTTTT; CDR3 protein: CASSQGAANNEKLFF
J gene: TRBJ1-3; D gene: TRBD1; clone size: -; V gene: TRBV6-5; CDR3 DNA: TGTGCCGGTAAACAGGGGTCCGGCTCTGGAAACACCATATATTTT; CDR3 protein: CAGKQGSGSGNTIYF
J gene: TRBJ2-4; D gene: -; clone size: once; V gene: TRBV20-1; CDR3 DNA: TGCAGTGCGGTCCGGGACATTCAGTACTTC; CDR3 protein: CSAVRDIQYF
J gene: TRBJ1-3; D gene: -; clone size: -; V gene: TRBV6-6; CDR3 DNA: TGTGCCAGCAGTAAGAACAGGGAAGCTGGAAACACCATATATTTT; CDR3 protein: CASSKNREAGNTIYF
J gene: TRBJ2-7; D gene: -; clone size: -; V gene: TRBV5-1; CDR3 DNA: TGCGCCAGCAGCTCCGGTCTAGGAGGGAGCGAGCAGTACTTC; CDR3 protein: CASSSGLGGSEQYF
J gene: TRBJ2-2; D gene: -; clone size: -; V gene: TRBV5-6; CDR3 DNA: TGTGCCAGCAGCTTGGGACAGGCTGACGGGGAGCTGTTTTTT; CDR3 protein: CASSLGQADGELFF
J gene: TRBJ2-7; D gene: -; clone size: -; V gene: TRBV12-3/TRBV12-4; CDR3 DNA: TGTGCCAGTTCCGCGACACAGACCTACGAGCAGTACTTC; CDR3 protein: CASSATQTYEQYF
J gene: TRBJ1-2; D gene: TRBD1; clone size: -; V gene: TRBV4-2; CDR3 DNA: TGTGCCAGCAGCCAAGCACAGGGGGGTTATGGCTACACCTTC; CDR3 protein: CASSQAQGGYGYTF
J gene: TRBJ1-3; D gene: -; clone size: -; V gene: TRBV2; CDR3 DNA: TGTGCCACCTTTTCCGGGACGCACTCTGGAAACACCATATATTTT; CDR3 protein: CATFSGTHSGNTIYF
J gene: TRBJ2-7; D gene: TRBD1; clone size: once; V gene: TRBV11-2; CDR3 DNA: TGTGCCAGCAGCTCCCTCCGATCCCGGGACAGGGGTTGGGAGCAGTACTTC; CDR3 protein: CASSSLRSRDRGWEQYF
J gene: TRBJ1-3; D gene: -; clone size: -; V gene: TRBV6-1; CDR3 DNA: TGTGCCAGCAATATAGGGGGCTCTGGAAACACCATATATTTT; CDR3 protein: CASNIGGSGNTIYF
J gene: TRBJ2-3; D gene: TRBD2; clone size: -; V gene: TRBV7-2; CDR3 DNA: TGTGCCAGCAGCTTAGTCGGGACTAGCGGGGAGATCACAGATACGCAGTATTTT; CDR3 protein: CASSLVGTSGEITDTQYF
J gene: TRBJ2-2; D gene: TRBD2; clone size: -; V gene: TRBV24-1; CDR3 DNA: TGTGCCACGGGAGCGGGGCTCAACACCGGGGAGCTGTTTTTT; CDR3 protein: CATGAGLNTGELFF
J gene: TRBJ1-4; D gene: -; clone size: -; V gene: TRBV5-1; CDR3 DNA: TGCGCCAGCAGAGAAGGAGCAGGGAGCGAAAAACTGTTTTTT; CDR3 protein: CASREGAGSEKLFF
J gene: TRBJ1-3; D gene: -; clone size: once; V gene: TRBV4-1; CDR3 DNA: TGCGCCAGCAGCCAAGCAGCAGGGAACTCTGGAAACACCATATATTTT; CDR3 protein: CASSQAAGNSGNTIYF
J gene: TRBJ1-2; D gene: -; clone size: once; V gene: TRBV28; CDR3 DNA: TGTGCCAGCAGTTTGCCTTGGTCGGGCTACACCTTC; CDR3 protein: CASSLPWSGYTF
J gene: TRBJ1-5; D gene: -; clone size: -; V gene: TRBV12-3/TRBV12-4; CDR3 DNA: TGTGCCAGCAGTTTGTCGGGTCAGCCCCAGCATTTT; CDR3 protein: CASSLSGQPQHF
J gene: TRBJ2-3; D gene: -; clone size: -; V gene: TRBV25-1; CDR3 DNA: TGTGCCAGCAGTGGATGGTCCACAGATACGCAGTATTTT; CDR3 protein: CASSGWSTDTQYF
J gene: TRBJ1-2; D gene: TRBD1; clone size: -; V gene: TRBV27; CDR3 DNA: TGTGCCAGCAGCCCACAGGGGAACTATGGCTACACCTTC; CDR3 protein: CASSPQGNYGYTF
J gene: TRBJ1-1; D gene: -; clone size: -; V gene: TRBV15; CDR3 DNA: TGTGCCACCGCAGAGGGCCCTGAAGCTTTCTTT; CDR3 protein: CATAEGPEAFF
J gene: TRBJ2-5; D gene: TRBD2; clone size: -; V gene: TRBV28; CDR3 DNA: TGTGCCAGCAGTCCGAGTCATGGACTAGCGGGTTCTCAAGAGACCCAGTACTTC; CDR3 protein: CASSPSHGLAGSQETQYF
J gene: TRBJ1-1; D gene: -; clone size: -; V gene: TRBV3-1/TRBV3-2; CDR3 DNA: TGTGCCAGCAGCCCGACAGGTATGAACACTGAAGCTTTCTTT; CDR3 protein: CASSPTGMNTEAFF
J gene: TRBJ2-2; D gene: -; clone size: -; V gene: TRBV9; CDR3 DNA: TGTGCCAGCAGCGTAGAAGGGGCAGGGACCGGGGAGCTGTTTTTT; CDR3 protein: CASSVEGAGTGELFF